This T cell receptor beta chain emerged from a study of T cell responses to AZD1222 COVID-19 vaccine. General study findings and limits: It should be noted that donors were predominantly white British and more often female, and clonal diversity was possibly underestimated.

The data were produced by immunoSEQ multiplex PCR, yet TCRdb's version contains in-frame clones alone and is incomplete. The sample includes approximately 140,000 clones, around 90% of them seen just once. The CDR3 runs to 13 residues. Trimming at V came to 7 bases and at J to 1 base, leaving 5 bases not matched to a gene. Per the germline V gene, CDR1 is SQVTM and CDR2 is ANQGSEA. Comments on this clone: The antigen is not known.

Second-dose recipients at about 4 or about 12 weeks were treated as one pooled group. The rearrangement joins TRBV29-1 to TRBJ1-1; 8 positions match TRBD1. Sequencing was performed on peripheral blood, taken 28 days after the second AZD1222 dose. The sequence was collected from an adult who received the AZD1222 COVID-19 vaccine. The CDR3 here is CSAAGQGNTEAFF. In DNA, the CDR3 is TGCAGCGCAGCTGGACAGGGGAACACTGAAGCTTTCTTT.